This T cell receptor beta chain was captured in a study of T cells in localized non-small cell lung cancer (dated by TCRdb to about 2020). Regarding the complete study: Comparing tumors with uninvolved tumor-adjacent lungs, the study looked at the T cell repertoires of hundreds of patients with early-stage NSCLC. The mean age of the NSCLC patients was just over 65 years, with approximately 130 men and 95 to 110 women. The cohort was made up of 236 treatment-naive NSCLC patients whose localized lung tumors had been resected. On the study overall, not on this receptor specifically: Because of the exploratory design, TCR variables were selected using unadjusted p-values without false-discovery rate correction. A median of 57 of the top 100 tumor clones were detected in paired uninvolved adjacent lung, and 28 of these tumor clones were also found among the top 100 clones of the paired uninvolved adjacent lung. Because multi-region sequencing of the tumors was not done, intratumor heterogeneity could not be ruled out. Longer overall survival was associated with higher blood T cell density, whereas shorter survival was associated with higher adjacent-lung clonality. Uninvolved tumor-adjacent lung showed the highest T cell clonality, higher than tumor, which suggests more focused antigenic responses in the uninvolved tumor-adjacent lung.

At diagnosis, peripheral blood, uninvolved tumor-adjacent lung and tumor were collected and were preserved as a mix of fresh-frozen and FFPE material. For TCR repertoire profiling, the blood samples were analyzed as peripheral blood mononuclear cells. TCR beta CDR3 regions were sequenced from DNA using the immunoSEQ Assay. In the original analysis: To compute T cell density, TCR beta template counts were normalized to usable DNA, which was estimated by amplifying housekeeping genes. Using the preseqR package, richness was estimated by extrapolating to 120,000 templates for tissue samples and 400,000 templates for PBMC samples. Clonality was taken to be one minus Pielou's evenness. Differential abundance testing on productive amino-acid clonotypes, with a minimum total count of 5 and an alpha of 0.1, was used to identify tissue-enriched TCRs. The Jaccard Index and the Morisita Overlap Index were used to measure repertoire overlap between compartments. GLIPH grouped TCR beta CDR3s together with public tetramer-defined viral CDR3s, and a viral motif had to include at least three viral sequences and also show V-gene enrichment. TCRdb obtained this table from immuneACCESS and retained in-frame rearrangements with V and J assigned. These tables miss some clones; where compared with another copy, unresolved V genes account for less than half of the shortfall, and the remainder is unexplained. D and trimming come from the DNA, and the V and J calls and clone size come from that table. Recorded for this sample are around 26,000 clones; approximately 88% of them occurred a single time. Approximately 9.4% of the sample rests with the top ten.

This clone has just a few counts. Its antigen remains unidentified. No much larger clone is present one base from it, and per-base qualities are unavailable. The germline V gene (reference sequence) specifies SGHNT as CDR1 and YYREEE as CDR2. Relative to germline, V is 5 bases shorter and J is 0 bases shorter, with 18 bases between their ends. The CDR3 starts with the cysteine, ends with the phenylalanine, and has 17 residues. CDR3 DNA is the only sequence kept; it has 51 bases, read in frame from the first base. The receptor comes from a woman aged 40-75 years with stage III lung adenocarcinoma. The rearrangement combines TRBV5-4 with TRBJ2-1; the D region possibly corresponds to TRBD2 (6 bases align). Specimen: peripheral blood mononuclear cells, collected before any cancer treatment. CDR3 sequence: CASSRGGGASSYNEQFF. At the DNA level, the sequence is TGTGCCAGCAGTCGGGGAGGAGGGGCTAGCTCCTACAATGAGCAGTTCTTC.